Reported below is one T cell receptor beta chain. The assay was immunoSEQ multiplex PCR, and TCRdb's table has in-frame clones only and misses some. Of just under 2,000 clones in the sample, roughly nine tenths were seen once. This sample was included in a study of chemoradiotherapy in HPV16-positive cancers. The CDR3 contains 16 residues. Germline loops: CDR1 SGHKS, CDR2 YYEKEE (reference sequence). V was cut by 4 bases and J by 0 bases, with 15 bases left in between. V usage is TRBV5-5 and J usage is TRBJ2-3; maybe TRBD1 (6 bases). The sample here was tumor tissue, taken from a patient who underwent chemoradiotherapy. The clonotype comes from a human donor with HPV-associated anogenital cancer. The CDR3 region is CASSHLGTPSTDTQYF. CDR3 bases: TGTGCCAGCAGCCACCTTGGGACACCTAGCACAGATACGCAGTATTTT.